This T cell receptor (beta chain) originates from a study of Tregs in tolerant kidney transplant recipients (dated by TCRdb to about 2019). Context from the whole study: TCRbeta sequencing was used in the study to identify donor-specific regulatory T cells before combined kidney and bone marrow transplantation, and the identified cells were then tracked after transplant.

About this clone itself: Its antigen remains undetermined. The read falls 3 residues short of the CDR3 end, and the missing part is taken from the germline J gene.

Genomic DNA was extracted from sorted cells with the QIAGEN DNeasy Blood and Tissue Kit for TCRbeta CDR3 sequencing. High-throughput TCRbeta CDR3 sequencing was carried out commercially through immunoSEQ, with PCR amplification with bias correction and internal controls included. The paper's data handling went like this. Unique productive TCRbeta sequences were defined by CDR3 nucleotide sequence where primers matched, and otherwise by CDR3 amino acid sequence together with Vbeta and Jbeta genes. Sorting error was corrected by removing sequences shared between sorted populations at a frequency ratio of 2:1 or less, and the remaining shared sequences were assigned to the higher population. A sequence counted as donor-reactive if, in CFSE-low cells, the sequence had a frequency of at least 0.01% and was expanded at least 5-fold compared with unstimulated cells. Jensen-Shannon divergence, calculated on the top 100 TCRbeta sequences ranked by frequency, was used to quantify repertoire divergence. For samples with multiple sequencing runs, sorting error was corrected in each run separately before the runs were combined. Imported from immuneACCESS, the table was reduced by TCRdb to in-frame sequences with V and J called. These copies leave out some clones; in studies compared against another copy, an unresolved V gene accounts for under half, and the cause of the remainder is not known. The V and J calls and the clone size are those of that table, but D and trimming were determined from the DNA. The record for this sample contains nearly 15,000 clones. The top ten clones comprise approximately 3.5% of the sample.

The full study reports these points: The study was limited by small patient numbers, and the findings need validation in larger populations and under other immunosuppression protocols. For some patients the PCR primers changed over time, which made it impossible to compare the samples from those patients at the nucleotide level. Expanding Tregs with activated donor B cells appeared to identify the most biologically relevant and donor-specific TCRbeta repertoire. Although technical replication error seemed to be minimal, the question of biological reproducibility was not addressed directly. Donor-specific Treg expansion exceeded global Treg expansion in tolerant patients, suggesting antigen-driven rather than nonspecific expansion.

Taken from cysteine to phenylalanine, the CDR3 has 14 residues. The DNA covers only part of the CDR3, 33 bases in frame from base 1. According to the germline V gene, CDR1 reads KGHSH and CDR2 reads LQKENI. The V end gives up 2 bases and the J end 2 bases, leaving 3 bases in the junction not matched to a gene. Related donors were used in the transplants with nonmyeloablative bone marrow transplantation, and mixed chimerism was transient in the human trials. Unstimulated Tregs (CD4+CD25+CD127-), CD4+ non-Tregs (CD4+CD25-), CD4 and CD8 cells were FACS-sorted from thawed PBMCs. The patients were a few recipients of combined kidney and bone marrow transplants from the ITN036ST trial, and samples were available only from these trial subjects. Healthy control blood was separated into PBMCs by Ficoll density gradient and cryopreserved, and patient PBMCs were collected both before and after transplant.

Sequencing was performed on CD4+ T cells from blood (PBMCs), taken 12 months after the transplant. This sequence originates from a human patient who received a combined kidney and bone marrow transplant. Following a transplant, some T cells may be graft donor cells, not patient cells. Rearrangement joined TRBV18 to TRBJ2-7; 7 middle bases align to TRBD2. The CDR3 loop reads CASSPAGVAYEQYF. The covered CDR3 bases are TGTGCCAGCTCACCAGCGGGGGTCGCCTACGAG.